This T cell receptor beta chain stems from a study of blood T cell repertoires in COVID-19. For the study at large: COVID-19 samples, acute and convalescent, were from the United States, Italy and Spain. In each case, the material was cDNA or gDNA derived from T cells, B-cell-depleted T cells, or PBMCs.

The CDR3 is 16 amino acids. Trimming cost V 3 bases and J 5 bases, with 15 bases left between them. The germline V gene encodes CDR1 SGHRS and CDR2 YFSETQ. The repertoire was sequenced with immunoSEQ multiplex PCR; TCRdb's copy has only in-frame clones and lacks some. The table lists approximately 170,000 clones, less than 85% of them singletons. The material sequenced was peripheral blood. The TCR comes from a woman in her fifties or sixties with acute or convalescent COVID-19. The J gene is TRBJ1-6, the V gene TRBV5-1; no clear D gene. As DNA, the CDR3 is TGCGCCAGCAGCTCCCGGGTGATGGAGGATAATTCACCCCTCCACTTT. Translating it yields CASSSRVMEDNSPLHF. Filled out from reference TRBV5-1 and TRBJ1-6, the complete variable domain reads KAGVTQTPRYLIKTRGQQVTLSCSPISGHRSVSWYQQTPGQGLQFLFEYFSETQRNKGNFPGRFSGRQFSNSRSEMNVSTLELGDSALYLCASSSRVMEDNSPLHFGNGTRLTVT.